This T cell receptor (beta chain) was identified in a study of blood T cell repertoires in COVID-19. Study overall: The United States, Italy and Spain were the sources of the acute and convalescent COVID-19 samples.

The CDR3 is 15 residues long. Germline assignment: CDR1 SGHAT and CDR2 FQNNGV. The V end was cut by 6 bases, the J end by 1 base, with 15 bases between. This clone was counted once. Original handling: It was from reference gene primer amplification that nucleated cell counts were estimated. The assay was immunoSEQ multiplex PCR, and TCRdb's table has in-frame clones only and misses some. V and J calls and clone size follow that table, whereas D and trimming were derived from the DNA. The data contain approximately 35,000 clones, around 83% of them seen just once; the ten biggest clones take up 13%. This receptor was identified in a human donor in a cohort sampled during active COVID-19. The chain links TRBV11-2 to TRBJ1-1, with TRBD1 as a possible D gene (5 bases). Material for sequencing was peripheral blood. CDR3 DNA: TGTGCCAGCAGTGTCAGCGGGGGGGGGAACACTGAAGCTTTCTTT. Protein product: CASSVSGGGNTEAFF.